This TCR beta chain was sequenced in a study of blood T cell repertoires in COVID-19. Study background: Donors in the United States, Italy and Spain gave samples during acute or convalescent COVID-19. T cells, B-cell-depleted T cells, or PBMCs supplied cDNA or gDNA.

Germline lookup yields CDR1 SNHLY and CDR2 FYNNEI. The V and J ends lost 1 base and 0 bases, in that order; junction bases with no gene match: 5. The CDR3 covers 18 residues. The authors' processing: By means of reference gene primer amplification, nucleated cell counts were estimated. The assay was immunoSEQ multiplex PCR, and TCRdb's table has in-frame clones only and misses some. V and J calls and clone size are given by that table; D and trimming were obtained from the DNA. The sample has around 70,000 clones; under 95% are singletons. The specimen was peripheral blood. The chain recombines TRBV2 with TRBJ2-6; 8 bases agree with TRBD1. The receptor was isolated from a human donor in a cohort sampled during active COVID-19. DNA for the CDR3: TGTGCCAGCAGTGAAGTGGCAGGGGGCCTCTCTGGGGCCAACGTCCTGACTTTC. It yields the protein CASSEVAGGLSGANVLTF.